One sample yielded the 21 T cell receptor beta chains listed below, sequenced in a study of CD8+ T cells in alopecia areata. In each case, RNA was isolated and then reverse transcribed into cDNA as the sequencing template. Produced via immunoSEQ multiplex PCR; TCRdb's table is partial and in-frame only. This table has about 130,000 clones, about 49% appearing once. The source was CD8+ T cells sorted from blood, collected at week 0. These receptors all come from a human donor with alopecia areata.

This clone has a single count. CDR3 amino acids: CASSLEGGYGYTF. The CDR3 DNA reads as TGTGCCAGCAGCTTGGAGGGGGGTTATGGCTACACCTTC. The V gene is TRBV5-6, the J gene TRBJ1-2; perhaps TRBD1 as D (6 bases). The V and J ends lost 0 bases and 5 bases respectively, with 8 bases between them. Germline values: CDR1 SGHDT, CDR2 YYEEEE. CDR3 length: 13 residues.

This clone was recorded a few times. CDR3 DNA: TGTGCCAGCAGCTTAGGGTTGGGGGAAGGGGAGACCCAGTACTTC. Its protein is CASSLGLGEGETQYF. The V gene is TRBV7-8, the J gene TRBJ2-5, with D possibly called TRBD1 or TRBD2 (5 bases each). There are 15 residues in the CDR3. Germline V gene sequence: CDR1 SGHVS, CDR2 FQNEAQ. V dropped 1 base and J dropped 5 bases, with 14 bases sitting between them.

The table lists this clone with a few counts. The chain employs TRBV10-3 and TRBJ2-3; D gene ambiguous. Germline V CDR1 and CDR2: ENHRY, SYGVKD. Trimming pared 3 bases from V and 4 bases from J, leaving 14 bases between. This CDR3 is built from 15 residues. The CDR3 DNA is TGTGCCATCAGTGACCCCGAACGGAGTGCAGATACGCAGTATTTT. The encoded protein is CAISDPERSADTQYF.

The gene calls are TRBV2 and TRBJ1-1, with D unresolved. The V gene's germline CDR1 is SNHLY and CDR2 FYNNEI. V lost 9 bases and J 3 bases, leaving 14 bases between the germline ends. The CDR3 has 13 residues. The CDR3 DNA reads TGTGCCAGAAACCCCCGGGGTGACACTGAAGCTTTCTTT. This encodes CARNPRGDTEAFF.

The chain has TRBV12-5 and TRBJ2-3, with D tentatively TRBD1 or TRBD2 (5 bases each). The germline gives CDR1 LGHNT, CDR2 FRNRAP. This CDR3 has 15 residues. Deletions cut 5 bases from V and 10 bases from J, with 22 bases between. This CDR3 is CASGIGRGVKRAQYF. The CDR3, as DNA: TGTGCTAGTGGTATTGGTAGGGGAGTCAAGAGGGCGCAGTATTTT.

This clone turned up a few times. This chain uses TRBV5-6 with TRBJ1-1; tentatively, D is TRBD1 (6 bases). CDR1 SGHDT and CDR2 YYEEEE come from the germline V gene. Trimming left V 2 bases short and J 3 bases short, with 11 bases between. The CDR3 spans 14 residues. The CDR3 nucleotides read TGTGCCAGCAGCTTAGGGGGGTTAGACACTGAAGCTTTCTTT. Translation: CASSLGGLDTEAFF.

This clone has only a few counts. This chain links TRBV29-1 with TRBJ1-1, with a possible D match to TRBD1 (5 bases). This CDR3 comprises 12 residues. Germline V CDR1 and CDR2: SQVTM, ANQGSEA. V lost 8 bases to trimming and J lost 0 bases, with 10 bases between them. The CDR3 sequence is CSSWGLNTEAFF. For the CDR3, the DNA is TGCAGCAGCTGGGGACTGAACACTGAAGCTTTCTTT.

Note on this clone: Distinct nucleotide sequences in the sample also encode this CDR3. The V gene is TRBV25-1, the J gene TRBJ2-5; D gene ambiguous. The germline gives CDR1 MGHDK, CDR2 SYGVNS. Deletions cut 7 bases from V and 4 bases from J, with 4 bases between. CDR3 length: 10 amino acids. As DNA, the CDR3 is TGTGCCAGCACCGGAGAGACCCAGTACTTC. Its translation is CASTGETQYF.

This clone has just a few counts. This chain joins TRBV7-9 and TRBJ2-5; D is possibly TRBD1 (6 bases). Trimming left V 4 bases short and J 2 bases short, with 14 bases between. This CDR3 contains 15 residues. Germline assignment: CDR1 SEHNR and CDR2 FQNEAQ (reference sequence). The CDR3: CASSSDPDRQETQYF. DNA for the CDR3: TGTGCCAGCAGCTCAGACCCGGACAGACAAGAGACCCAGTACTTC.

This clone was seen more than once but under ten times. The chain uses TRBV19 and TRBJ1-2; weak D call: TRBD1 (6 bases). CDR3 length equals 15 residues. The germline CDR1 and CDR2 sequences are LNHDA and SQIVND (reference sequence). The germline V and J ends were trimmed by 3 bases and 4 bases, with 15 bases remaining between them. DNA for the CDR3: TGTGCCAGTAGTATCTCTTCGACAGGACCCTATGGCTACACCTTC. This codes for CASSISSTGPYGYTF.

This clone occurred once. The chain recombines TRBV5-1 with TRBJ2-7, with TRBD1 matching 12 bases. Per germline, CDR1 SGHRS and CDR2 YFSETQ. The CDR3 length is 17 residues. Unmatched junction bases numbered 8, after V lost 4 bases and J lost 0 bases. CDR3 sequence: CASSQGTGGLRSYEQYF. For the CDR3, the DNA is TGCGCCAGCAGCCAGGGGACAGGGGGCCTTCGCTCCTACGAGCAGTACTTC.

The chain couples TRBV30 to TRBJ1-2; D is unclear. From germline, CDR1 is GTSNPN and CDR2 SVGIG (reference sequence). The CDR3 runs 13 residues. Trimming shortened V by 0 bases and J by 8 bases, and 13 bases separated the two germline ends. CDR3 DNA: TGTGCCTGGAGTGTACCCGTTGGGCGAGGCTACACCTTC. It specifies CAWSVPVGRGYTF.

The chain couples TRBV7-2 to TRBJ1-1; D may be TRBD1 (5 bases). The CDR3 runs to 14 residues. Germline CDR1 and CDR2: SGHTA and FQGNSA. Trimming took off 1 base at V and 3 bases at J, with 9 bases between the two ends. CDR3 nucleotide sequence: TGTGCCAGCAGCTTAGGCGGGGGTTACACTGAAGCTTTCTTT. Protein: CASSLGGGYTEAFF.

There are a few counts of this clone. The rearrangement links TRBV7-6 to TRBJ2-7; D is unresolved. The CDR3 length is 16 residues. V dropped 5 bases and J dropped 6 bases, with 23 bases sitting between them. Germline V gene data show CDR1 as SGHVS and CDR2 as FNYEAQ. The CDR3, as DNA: TGTGCCAGCAGCGCCCTAATAGGGCAGACGGTCGGCGAGCAGTACTTC. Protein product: CASSALIGQTVGEQYF.

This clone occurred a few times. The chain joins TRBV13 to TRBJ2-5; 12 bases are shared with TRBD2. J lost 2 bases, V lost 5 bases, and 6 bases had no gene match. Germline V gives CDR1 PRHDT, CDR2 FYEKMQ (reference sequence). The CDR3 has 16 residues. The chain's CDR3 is CASSLSGTSGQETQYF. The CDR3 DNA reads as TGTGCCAGCAGCCTGTCCGGGACTAGCGGGCAAGAGACCCAGTACTTC.

The chain's CDR3 is CAGYRNTGELFF. Here the CDR3 DNA reads TGTGCCGGATACAGGAACACCGGGGAGCTGTTTTTT. This chain connects TRBV2 to TRBJ2-2; D gene ambiguous. This CDR3 contains 12 residues. V was clipped by 11 bases and J by 1 base, with 8 bases between them. Germline CDR1 is SNHLY and CDR2 is FYNNEI.

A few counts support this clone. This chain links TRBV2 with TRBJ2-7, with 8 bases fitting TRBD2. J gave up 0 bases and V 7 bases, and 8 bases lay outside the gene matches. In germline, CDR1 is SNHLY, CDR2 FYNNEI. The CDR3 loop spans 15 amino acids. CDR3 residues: CASIPGRVDSYEQYF. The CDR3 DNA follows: TGTGCCAGCATACCCGGGAGGGTCGACTCCTACGAGCAGTACTTC. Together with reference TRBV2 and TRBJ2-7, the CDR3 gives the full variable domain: EPEVTQTPSHQVTQMGQEVILRCVPISNHLYFYWYRQILGQKVEFLVSFYNNEISEKSEIFDDQFSVERPDGSNFTLKIRSTKLEDSAMYFCASIPGRVDSYEQYFGPGTRLTVT.

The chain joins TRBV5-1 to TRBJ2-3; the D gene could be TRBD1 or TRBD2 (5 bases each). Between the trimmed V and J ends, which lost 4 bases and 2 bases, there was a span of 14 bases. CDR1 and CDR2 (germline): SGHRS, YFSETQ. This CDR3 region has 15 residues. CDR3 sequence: CASSVQKGTTDTQYF. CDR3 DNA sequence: TGCGCCAGCAGCGTACAGAAGGGGACCACAGATACGCAGTATTTT.

This CDR3 is CSVDGPGSSYEQYF. The CDR3 nucleotides are TGCAGCGTTGATGGGCCGGGGAGCTCCTACGAGCAGTACTTC. V is TRBV29-1 and J is TRBJ2-7, with D possibly being TRBD2 (5 bases). The CDR3 is 14 amino acids. Trimming stripped 3 bases from V and 0 bases from J, with 12 bases between. The germline CDR1 and CDR2 sequences are SQVTM and ANQGSEA.

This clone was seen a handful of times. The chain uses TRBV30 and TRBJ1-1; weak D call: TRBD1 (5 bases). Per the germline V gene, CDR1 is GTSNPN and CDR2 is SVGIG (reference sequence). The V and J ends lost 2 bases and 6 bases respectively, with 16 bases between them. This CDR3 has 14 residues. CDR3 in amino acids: CAWSQRGGEAEAFF. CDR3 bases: TGTGCCTGGAGTCAACGCGGAGGGGAAGCTGAAGCTTTCTTT.

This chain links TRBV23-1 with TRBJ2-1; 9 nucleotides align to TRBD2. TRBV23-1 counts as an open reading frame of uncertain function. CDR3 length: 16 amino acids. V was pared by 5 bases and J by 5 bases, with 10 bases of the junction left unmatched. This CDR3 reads CASSVEAGGPHNEQFF. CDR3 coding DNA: TGCGCCAGCAGTGTAGAGGCGGGGGGGCCCCACAATGAGCAGTTCTTC.